These 11 T cell receptor beta chains came from one sample sequenced in a study of shared clonotypes between healthy human individuals. Sequenced by immunoSEQ multiplex PCR; TCRdb stores in-frame clones only, minus some. The profile shows roughly 700,000 clones, 90% of them singletons. Sequenced input: memory CD8+ T cells from PBMCs. Subset in this sample: CD45RO+ cells pooled with CCR7-negative TemRA cells. These receptors all stem from a young man in good health. Some clones in this sample may be carry-over from other donors' samples.

This chain links TRBV11-2 with TRBJ1-2; D may be TRBD1 (6 bases). The germline V gene has CDR1 SGHAT and CDR2 FQNNGV. Trimming removed 1 base from V and 5 bases from J, with 14 bases in between. The CDR3 has 15 residues. CDR3 nucleotide sequence: TGTGCCAGCAGCTTAGCGCCAGGGGCCGGGTATGGCTACACCTTC. Translated: CASSLAPGAGYGYTF.

The V and J genes are TRBV13 and TRBJ2-7, with D possibly TRBD2 on 5 matching bases. The CDR3 sequence is 16 residues long. Trimming left V 2 bases short and J 0 bases short, with 14 bases between. Germline-derived CDR1 and CDR2 are PRHDT and FYEKMQ (reference sequence). The DNA of the CDR3 is TGTGCCAGCAGCTTAAACCGTGGGAGTGGCTCCTACGAGCAGTACTTC. Translating it yields CASSLNRGSGSYEQYF.

This chain joins TRBV11-2 and TRBJ1-2; the match to TRBD1 covers 8 bases. This CDR3 spans 15 amino acids. V lost 0 bases and J lost 8; bases outside the gene matches: 8. Germline V lookup: CDR1 SGHAT, CDR2 FQNNGV. The CDR3 sequence is CASSLDLGTGPGYTF. The CDR3 DNA reads TGTGCCAGCAGCTTAGATCTGGGGACAGGACCGGGCTACACCTTC.

A few counts support this clone. The J gene is TRBJ2-2, the V gene TRBV19, with D perhaps matching TRBD1 (6 bases). V lost 1 base, J lost 4 bases, and 7 bases lay in between. Germline CDR1 is LNHDA and CDR2 is SQIVND (reference sequence). There are 14 residues in the CDR3. CDR3 loop: CASSIGGGTGELFF. In nucleotides, the CDR3 is TGTGCCAGTAGTATAGGAGGGGGCACCGGGGAGCTGTTTTTT.

The V and J genes are TRBV15 and TRBJ2-5; TRBD1 is a possible D gene (5 bases). Per the germline V gene, CDR1 is LNHNV and CDR2 is YYDKDF (reference sequence). Between the trimmed V and J ends, which lost 0 bases and 1 base, there was a span of 9 bases. The CDR3 is 15 amino acids. CDR3 sequence: CATSRDGAAQETQYF. The CDR3 DNA sequence: TGTGCCACCAGCAGAGATGGGGCAGCCCAAGAGACCCAGTACTTC.

The chain couples TRBV4-2 to TRBJ2-3; D remains unclear. The CDR3 runs 13 residues. V lost 3 bases to trimming and J lost 1 base, with 5 bases between them. CDR1 LGHNA and CDR2 YNFKEQ come from the germline V gene. The CDR3 sequence is CASSHQGTDTQYF. Written as DNA, the CDR3 is TGTGCCAGCAGCCACCAGGGCACAGATACGCAGTATTTT.

This clone was picked up a small number of times. With a much larger clone just one base away, this may be a read error. CDR3 loop: CASSAGETQYF. The CDR3 nucleotides are TGTGCCAGCAGTGCGGGGGAGACCCAGTACTTC. The chain is built from TRBV2 and TRBJ2-5, with a possible D match to TRBD2 (5 bases). Germline V gives CDR1 SNHLY, CDR2 FYNNEI. V was cut by 4 bases and J by 5 bases, with 5 bases left in between. CDR3 size: 11 residues.

This sequence joins TRBV7-3 and TRBJ2-1; no reliable D call. The CDR3 sequence is 16 residues long. Trimming removed 5 bases at V and 1 base at J, with 15 bases between. Germline values: CDR1 SGHTA, CDR2 FQGTGA. For the CDR3, the DNA is TGTGCCAGCAGCCCCAAGACTCATCGGTCCTACAATGAGCAGTTCTTC. Translated, it gives CASSPKTHRSYNEQFF.

The gene calls are TRBV5-6 and TRBJ2-3; D uncertain. Germline V gene sequence: CDR1 SGHDT, CDR2 YYEEEE. The CDR3 extends over 18 amino acids. The V end was cut by 0 bases, the J end by 2 bases, with 19 bases between. The CDR3 protein is CASSLVPYQVDDTDTQYF. CDR3 bases: TGTGCCAGCAGCTTGGTGCCTTACCAAGTGGATGACACAGATACGCAGTATTTT.

V is TRBV4-1 and J is TRBJ2-7; D may be TRBD1 or TRBD2 (5 bases each). The CDR3 has 20 residues. Germline V lookup: CDR1 MGHRA, CDR2 YSYEKL. The V and J ends lost 0 bases and 5 bases respectively, with 29 bases between them. The CDR3: CASSQDSLQGYRRSGDEQYF. The CDR3 nucleotides read TGCGCCAGCAGCCAAGATTCCCTGCAGGGCTACCGGAGGTCGGGCGACGAGCAGTACTTC.

A single count supports this clone. This rearrangement joins TRBV27 to TRBJ1-2; D is possibly TRBD1 (5 bases). The length of the CDR3 is 13 residues. Between the trimmed V and J ends, which lost 10 bases and 0 bases, there was a span of 12 bases. Germline values: CDR1 MNHEY, CDR2 SMNVEV (reference sequence). The CDR3 coding sequence is TGTGCCACCCAGGGACCTGCTAACTATGGCTACACCTTC. The encoded protein is CATQGPANYGYTF.